Sequencing of this T cell receptor beta chain was carried out in a study of shared clonotypes between healthy human individuals. The overall study: The plates for each donor numbered three CD4 naive, three CD4 memory, two CD8 naive and one CD8 memory.

Study outcomes and limitations: Researchers found naive subsets generally carried larger estimated richness than memory subsets. With few donors, the genetic and exposure-history diversity represented was limited.

Germline assignment: CDR1 LNHDA and CDR2 SQIVND (reference sequence). The CDR3 extends over 15 amino acids. With 8 bases clipped from V and 4 bases from J, the junction kept 8 bases outside the gene matches. Turning to this clone: The antigen remains unidentified.

Assay: immunoSEQ multiplex PCR; the TCRdb copy retains only in-frame clones and omits some. Of millions of clones listed, around 90% are singletons. The sequence derives from a young man in good health. The genes are TRBV19 and TRBJ2-2; 9 nucleotides line up with TRBD1. The sample consisted of naive CD4+ T cells sorted from blood. Subset specified: CD45RA+ positively selected. This CDR3 reads CASDPGTGFTGELFF. CDR3 in DNA: TGTGCCAGTGACCCCGGGACAGGGTTCACCGGGGAGCTGTTTTTT.